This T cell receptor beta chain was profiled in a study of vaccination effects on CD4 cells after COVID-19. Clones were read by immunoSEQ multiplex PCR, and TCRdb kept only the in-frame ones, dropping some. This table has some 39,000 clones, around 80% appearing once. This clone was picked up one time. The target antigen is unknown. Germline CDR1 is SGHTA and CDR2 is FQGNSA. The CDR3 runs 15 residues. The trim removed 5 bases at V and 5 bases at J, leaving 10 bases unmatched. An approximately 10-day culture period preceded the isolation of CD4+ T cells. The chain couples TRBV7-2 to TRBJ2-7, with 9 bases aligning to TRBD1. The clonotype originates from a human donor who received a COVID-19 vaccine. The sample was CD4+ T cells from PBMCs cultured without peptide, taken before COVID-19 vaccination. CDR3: CASSPGTGTFDEQYV. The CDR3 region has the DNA TGTGCCAGCAGCCCGGGGACAGGGACCTTTGACGAGCAGTACGTC.